The next 32 T cell receptor beta chains were all read from a single sample in a study of human T cells and chemical hapten exposure. TCRdb ran MiXCR on the RACE reads and lists one entry per CDR3 protein. The sample yields around 190,000 distinct CDR3 sequences, around 24% seen once. Time point indicated: patch test 1, 2 weeks after DPC sensitization. Treatment noted: therapeutic diphenylcyclopropenone sensitization with weekly scalp DPC. Sequences were derived from whole blood, sampled in connection with sensitization to the hapten diphenylcyclopropenone (DPC). The receptor set was obtained from a woman in her forties or fifties with alopecia areata. Some clones in this sample may be carry-over from other donors' samples.

A few counts support this clonotype. The CDR3 nucleotides are TGTGCCAGCAGTGAACGTCAGGGCTTCGGGGAGCAGTACTTC. Its translation: CASSERQGFGEQYF. This rearrangement joins TRBV2 to TRBJ2-7; TRBD1 might be the D (5 bases). This CDR3 region has 14 residues. The germline V and J ends were trimmed by 2 bases and 7 bases, with 15 bases remaining between them. Germline V gives CDR1 SNHLY, CDR2 FYNNEI.

CDR3 protein: CASSLKGWYQETQYF. The CDR3 nucleotides read TGTGCCAGCAGTTTAAAGGGTTGGTACCAAGAGACCCAGTACTTC. The V and J genes are TRBV28 and TRBJ2-5; D unresolved. V was clipped by 2 bases and J by 0 bases, with 10 bases between them. CDR1 MDHEN and CDR2 SYDVKM come from the germline V gene. This CDR3 comprises 15 residues.

The chain is built from TRBV27 and TRBJ2-2, with TRBD2 matching over 9 bases. Germline V gene sequence: CDR1 MNHEY, CDR2 SMNVEV (reference sequence). This CDR3 is 15 amino acids long. The trim removed 2 bases at V and 5 bases at J, leaving 3 bases unmatched. CDR3 loop: CASSLVAGVTGELFF. The CDR3 DNA follows: TGTGCCAGCAGTTTAGTAGCGGGAGTGACCGGGGAGCTGTTTTTT.

The chain is built from TRBV5-1 and TRBJ1-2; D possibly corresponds to TRBD1 (6 bases). Trimming removed 2 bases at V and 8 bases at J, with 19 bases between. This CDR3 is 15 amino acids long. Germline CDR1 SGHRS, CDR2 YFSETQ. The CDR3 DNA sequence: TGCGCCAGCAGCTTCGGACAGCTCGATGCGGGAGGCTACACCTTC. This translates into CASSFGQLDAGGYTF.

The table lists this clonotype with a few counts. The rearrangement links TRBV29-1 to TRBJ1-1; D is undetermined. The CDR3 loop spans 11 amino acids. CDR1 and CDR2 (germline): SQVTM, ANQGSEA. The germline V and J ends were trimmed by 4 bases and 7 bases, with 10 bases remaining between them. CDR3 DNA sequence: TGCAGCGTTGTTCAAGGCGGTGAAGCTTTCTTT. Its translation: CSVVQGGEAFF.

The rearrangement uses TRBV5-1 and TRBJ1-1; perhaps TRBD1 as D (5 bases). Germline V lookup: CDR1 SGHRS, CDR2 YFSETQ. There are 15 residues in the CDR3. Deletions cut 4 bases from V and 3 bases from J, with 16 bases between. The CDR3: CASSQSVAGDTEAFF. The DNA for the CDR3 is TGCGCCAGCAGCCAAAGCGTGGCGGGGGACACTGAAGCTTTCTTT.

This clonotype was found a few times. V gene TRBV3-1 combines with J gene TRBJ2-2; 7 bases fit TRBD1. V shed 4 bases and J 5 bases; nucleotides not matched to a gene: 7. The CDR3 runs 15 residues. Germline CDR1 reads LGHDT; CDR2 reads YNNKEL (reference sequence). The CDR3 loop is CASSRTGTRTGELFF. The CDR3 nucleotides read TGTGCCAGCAGCCGGACAGGAACGAGGACCGGGGAGCTGTTTTTT.

The chain has TRBV6-5 and TRBJ2-3, with 15 bases identical to TRBD2. Germline CDR1 reads MNHEY; CDR2 reads SVGAGI. Trimming at V came to 5 bases and at J to 4 bases, leaving 10 bases not matched to a gene. There are 18 residues in the CDR3. The CDR3 is CASSDPRTSGRGADTQYF. The CDR3 coding sequence is TGTGCCAGCAGTGACCCTCGGACTAGCGGGAGGGGGGCAGATACGCAGTATTTT.

This clonotype was seen only a few times. The genes are TRBV6-5 and TRBJ1-1, with D perhaps matching TRBD1 (5 bases). The CDR3 has 14 residues. The V end was cut by 6 bases, the J end by 6 bases, with 17 bases between. Germline CDR1 and CDR2: MNHEY and SVGAGI. Written as DNA, the CDR3 is TGTGCCAGCAGAGAGCGGGTCTCGGGGCCTGAAGCTTTCTTT. Amino acid sequence: CASRERVSGPEAFF.

A note on this clonotype: This may arise from a read error, as a much more abundant clone is one base away. The chain has TRBV7-9 and TRBJ2-1; 12 nucleotides agree with TRBD2. The V gene's germline CDR1 is SEHNR and CDR2 FQNEAQ (reference sequence). With V trimmed by 5 bases and J by 6 bases, 11 bases remained unmatched. This CDR3 has 17 amino acids. The CDR3 DNA follows: TGTGCCAGCAGCACAAAGGACGGGGGACTAGCGGGCAATGAGCAGTTCTTC. This sequence encodes CASSTKDGGLAGNEQFF.

In its sample, this clonotype was seen a few times. The genes are TRBV7-9 and TRBJ1-1; no reliable D call. The V gene lost 8 bases and the J gene lost 1 base, with 11 bases spanning the gap. Germline V CDR1 and CDR2: SEHNR, FQNEAQ (reference sequence). The CDR3 runs to 13 residues. CDR3 DNA sequence: TGTGCCAGCGGTAGAAACCAGAACACTGAAGCTTTCTTT. Translating it yields CASGRNQNTEAFF. Together with reference TRBV7-9 and TRBJ1-1, the CDR3 gives the full variable domain: DTGVSQNPRHKITKRGQNVTFRCDPISEHNRLYWYRQTLGQGPEFLTYFQNEAQLEKSRLLSDRFSAERPKGSFSTLEIQRTEQGDSAMYLCASGRNQNTEAFFGQGTRLTVV.

This clonotype occurred a few times. The chain joins TRBV6-1 to TRBJ1-5; tentative D call: TRBD1 (6 bases). Germline lookup yields CDR1 MNHNS and CDR2 SASEGT. CDR3 length: 15 residues. Trimming left V 4 bases short and J 5 bases short, with 15 bases between. The CDR3 DNA follows: TGTGCCAGCAGTGTATTAATAGGGACATATCAGCCCCAGCATTTT. This sequence encodes CASSVLIGTYQPQHF.

In the case of this clonotype: A read error may be the cause here, since a much bigger clone is one base away. The chain joins TRBV11-1 to TRBJ2-1; no definite D call. The V and J ends lost 0 bases and 3 bases respectively, with 9 bases between them. The CDR3 spans 15 residues. Per germline, CDR1 SGHAT and CDR2 FQDESV (reference sequence). The DNA of the CDR3 is TGTGCCAGCAGCTTAGCAGGGTGTTTCTACAATGAGCAGTTCTTC. This gives the protein CASSLAGCFYNEQFF.

The CDR3 bases are TGCAGCGTCAGAGAGGGAGTAGATACGCAGTATTTT. Protein: CSVREGVDTQYF. This chain links TRBV29-1 with TRBJ2-3; D possibly corresponds to TRBD2 (5 bases). With 6 bases removed from V and 5 bases from J, the gap between germline ends came to 12 bases. The CDR3 length is 12 residues. CDR1 is SQVTM and CDR2 is ANQGSEA in the germline V gene.

The rearrangement uses TRBV4-1 and TRBJ1-4; no firm D call. The V end was cut by 1 base, the J end by 7 bases, with 13 bases between. Germline V CDR1 and CDR2: MGHRA, YSYEKL. CDR3 length equals 15 residues. CDR3: CASSQVWQSVEKLFF. CDR3 coding DNA: TGCGCCAGCAGCCAAGTTTGGCAGTCGGTTGAAAAACTGTTTTTT.

This clonotype has just a few counts. This chain joins TRBV27 and TRBJ1-5, with a tentative D call TRBD1 (6 bases). CDR1 is MNHEY and CDR2 is SMNVEV in the germline V gene (reference sequence). The CDR3 length is 15 residues. Trimming took 6 bases from V and 2 from J, leaving 14 bases between them. Here the CDR3 reads CASRAGTNGNQPQHF. DNA of the CDR3: TGTGCCAGCAGAGCCGGGACAAACGGCAATCAGCCCCAGCATTTT.

This clonotype was counted a few times. The chain recombines TRBV11-2 with TRBJ2-5, with D perhaps matching TRBD1 (5 bases). V was clipped by 2 bases and J by 2 bases, with 12 bases between them. Germline V gene sequence: CDR1 SGHAT, CDR2 FQNNGV. This CDR3 region has 15 residues. This CDR3 reads CASSLRANRQETQYF. CDR3 DNA: TGTGCCAGCAGCTTAAGGGCCAACAGGCAAGAGACCCAGTACTTC.

The chain recombines TRBV7-2 with TRBJ2-3; 7 positions agree with TRBD1. Germline V gives CDR1 SGHTA, CDR2 FQGNSA. CDR3 length: 16 amino acids. After removal of 0 bases from V and 4 bases from J, the junction contained 7 bases not matched to a gene. The CDR3 nucleotides read TGTGCCAGCAGCTTAGCCCAACAGGGGCTCTCAGATACGCAGTATTTT. Protein sequence: CASSLAQQGLSDTQYF. Combining the CDR3 with reference TRBV7-2 and TRBJ2-3 gives the whole variable domain GAGVSQSPSNKVTEKGKDVELRCDPISGHTALYWYRQSLGQGLEFLIYFQGNSAPDKSGLPSDRFSAERTGGSVSTLTIQRTQQEDSAVYLCASSLAQQGLSDTQYFGPGTRLTVL.

The V call is TRBV5-6, the J call TRBJ1-2, with D hard to call. Germline CDR1 reads SGHDT; CDR2 reads YYEEEE. This CDR3 is 13 amino acids long. Trimming removed 0 bases from V and 3 bases from J, with 6 bases in between. CDR3 residues: CASSLGEDYGYTF. CDR3 sequence (DNA): TGTGCCAGCAGCTTGGGGGAGGACTATGGCTACACCTTC.

The rearrangement uses TRBV10-3 and TRBJ2-5; 7 bases align to TRBD1. V dropped 4 bases and J dropped 3; count of bases not matched to a gene: 2. Germline lookup yields CDR1 ENHRY and CDR2 SYGVKD. The CDR3 extends over 13 amino acids. CDR3 sequence (DNA): TGTGCCATCAGTGGGACAGGAGAAGAGACCCAGTACTTC. Encoded protein: CAISGTGEETQYF.

This clonotype was observed many times. The J gene is TRBJ2-3, the V gene TRBV5-5; D remains unclear. The CDR3 is 15 amino acids. V dropped 2 bases and J dropped 2 bases, with 12 bases sitting between them. Germline values: CDR1 SGHKS, CDR2 YYEKEE (reference sequence). The CDR3 nucleotides read TGTGCCAGCAGCTTCATCGGGCAGACCACAGATACGCAGTATTTT. This encodes CASSFIGQTTDTQYF.

The table lists this clonotype with a few counts. V usage is TRBV6-2 or TRBV6-3 and J usage is TRBJ2-5; no clear D gene. V was clipped by 0 bases and J by 0 bases, with 8 bases between them. This CDR3 is built from 15 residues. The V gene's germline CDR1 is MNHEY and CDR2 SVGEGT. This chain's CDR3 is CASSYSWGYQETQYF. The CDR3 bases are TGTGCCAGCAGTTACTCCTGGGGATACCAAGAGACCCAGTACTTC.

This clonotype was recorded a few times. The chain combines TRBV6-6 with TRBJ1-2, with no clear D. Germline lookup yields CDR1 MNHNY and CDR2 SVGAGI (reference sequence). The CDR3 sequence is 14 residues long. V was clipped by 0 bases and J by 8 bases, with 13 bases between them. The CDR3: CASSYSSRGSGYTF. The CDR3 DNA follows: TGTGCCAGCAGTTACTCGAGTAGAGGGAGCGGCTACACCTTC.

In this sample, this clonotype turned up a few times. The CDR3 DNA reads TGTGCCAGCTCACCGACTAGCGGGAGTCATAATGAGCAGTTCTTC. Translating gives CASSPTSGSHNEQFF. V is TRBV18 and J is TRBJ2-1, with TRBD2 matching over 12 bases. The CDR3 totals 15 residues. J lost 7 bases, V lost 3 bases, and 4 bases had no gene match. CDR1 and CDR2 (germline): KGHSH, LQKENI.

This clonotype has only a few counts. The J gene is TRBJ2-7, the V gene TRBV28, with TRBD2 identical over 9 bases. This CDR3 contains 16 residues. Germline V gene sequence: CDR1 MDHEN, CDR2 SYDVKM. J was trimmed by 0 bases and V by 8 bases; bases with no gene match: 11. The DNA of the CDR3 is TGTGCCAGCGGCGATAGCGGGAGAGGTTCCTCCTACGAGCAGTACTTC. Translation gives CASGDSGRGSSYEQYF.

This clonotype showed up just a few times. Here the CDR3 DNA reads TGCAGTGCCTTGGACAGAACAAACACCGGGGAGCTGTTTTTT. Translating it yields CSALDRTNTGELFF. The chain is built from TRBV20-1 and TRBJ2-2, with a tentative D call TRBD1 (6 bases). V gave up 6 bases and J gave up 2 bases, with 13 bases separating them. The CDR3 extends over 14 amino acids. From germline, CDR1 is DFQATT and CDR2 SNEGSKA (reference sequence).

The CDR3 loop is CASSYASWNGARENTEAFF. In nucleotides, the CDR3 is TGTGCCAGCAGTTACGCCTCTTGGAACGGGGCCCGGGAGAACACTGAAGCTTTCTTT. The chain employs TRBV6-6 and TRBJ1-1; a weak D match, TRBD1 (5 bases). Germline loops: CDR1 MNHNY, CDR2 SVGAGI (reference sequence). Trimming cost V 2 bases and J 1 base, with 23 bases left between them. The CDR3 is 19 residues long.

This clonotype showed up many times. The V gene is TRBV5-1, the J gene TRBJ2-3, with a tentative D call TRBD2 (6 bases). The CDR3 is 15 residues long. Germline CDR1 and CDR2: SGHRS and YFSETQ. The V end lost 0 bases, the J end lost 1 base, and 9 bases lay between the germline ends. CDR3 protein: CASSLGSGRTDTQYF. Here the CDR3 DNA reads TGCGCCAGCAGCTTGGGTAGCGGTCGCACAGATACGCAGTATTTT.

This clonotype was detected only a few times. The gene calls are TRBV20-1 and TRBJ2-2; 7 bases fit TRBD2. Germline CDR1 reads DFQATT; CDR2 reads SNEGSKA (reference sequence). V shed 6 bases and J 2 bases; nucleotides not matched to a gene: 6. The CDR3 sequence is 14 residues long. This CDR3 reads CSAPRTRNTGELFF. For the CDR3, the DNA is TGCAGTGCCCCAAGGACTAGAAACACCGGGGAGCTGTTTTTT.

This clonotype was observed a handful of times. The rearrangement links TRBV5-1 to TRBJ2-3; TRBD2 agrees at 8 bases. The trim removed 5 bases at V and 3 bases at J, leaving 8 bases unmatched. Germline V gene lookup returns CDR1 SGHRS and CDR2 YFSETQ. This CDR3 comprises 15 residues. The CDR3 loop is CASREGAGVTDTQYF. DNA for the CDR3: TGCGCCAGCAGGGAGGGAGCGGGAGTGACAGATACGCAGTATTTT.

This clonotype was counted a few times. The gene calls are TRBV6-2 or TRBV6-3 and TRBJ2-5; D remains unclear. The CDR3 has 11 amino acids. The germline CDR1 and CDR2 sequences are MNHEY and SVGEGT. V was shortened by 7 bases and J by 3 bases, with 6 bases between the two germline ends. CDR3 region: CASTREETQYF. CDR3 DNA sequence: TGTGCCAGCACTAGAGAAGAGACCCAGTACTTC.

The rearrangement links TRBV20-1 to TRBJ2-3; TRBD1 agrees at 7 bases. Germline V gene sequence: CDR1 DFQATT, CDR2 SNEGSKA (reference sequence). This CDR3 region has 14 residues. V lost 0 bases and J lost 4; bases outside the gene matches: 4. The CDR3 DNA reads as TGCAGTGCTAGAGAACAGGGGACCGCAGATACGCAGTATTTT. Translation gives CSAREQGTADTQYF.